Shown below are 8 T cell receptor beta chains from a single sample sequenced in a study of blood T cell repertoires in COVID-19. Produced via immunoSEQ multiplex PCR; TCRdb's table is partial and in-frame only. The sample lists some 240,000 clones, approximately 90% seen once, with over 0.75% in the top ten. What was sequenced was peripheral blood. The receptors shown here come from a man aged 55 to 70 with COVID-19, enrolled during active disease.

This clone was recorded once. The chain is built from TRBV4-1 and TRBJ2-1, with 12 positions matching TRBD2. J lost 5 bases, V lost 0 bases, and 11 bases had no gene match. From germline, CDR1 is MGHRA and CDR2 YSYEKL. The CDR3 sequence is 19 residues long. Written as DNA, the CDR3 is TGCGCCAGCAGCCAAGATACTCCACTAGCGGGGGGAATTGACAATGAGCAGTTCTTC. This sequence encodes CASSQDTPLAGGIDNEQFF.

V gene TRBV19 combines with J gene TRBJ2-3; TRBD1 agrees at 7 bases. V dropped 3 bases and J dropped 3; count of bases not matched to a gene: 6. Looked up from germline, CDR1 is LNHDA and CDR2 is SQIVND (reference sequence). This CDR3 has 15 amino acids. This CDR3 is CASSIEGAATDTQYF. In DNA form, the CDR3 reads TGTGCCAGTAGTATCGAGGGGGCGGCAACAGATACGCAGTATTTT.

The DNA of the CDR3 is TGTGCCAGCAGTGACCGGGGAAGGAAGGATGAGCAGTTCTTC. This translates into CASSDRGRKDEQFF. The rearrangement joins TRBV6-1 to TRBJ2-1; possibly TRBD2 for D (5 bases). Germline CDR1 is MNHNS and CDR2 is SASEGT. V lost 3 bases and J lost 8, with 14 bases in between. The CDR3 extends over 14 amino acids.

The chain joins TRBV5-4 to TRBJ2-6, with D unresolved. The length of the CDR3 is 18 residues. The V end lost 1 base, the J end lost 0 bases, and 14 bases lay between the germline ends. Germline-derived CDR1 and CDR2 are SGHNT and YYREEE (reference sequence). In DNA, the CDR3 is TGTGCCAGCAGCTTGAAGTTCACATCCACCTCTGGGGCCAACGTCCTGACTTTC. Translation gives CASSLKFTSTSGANVLTF.

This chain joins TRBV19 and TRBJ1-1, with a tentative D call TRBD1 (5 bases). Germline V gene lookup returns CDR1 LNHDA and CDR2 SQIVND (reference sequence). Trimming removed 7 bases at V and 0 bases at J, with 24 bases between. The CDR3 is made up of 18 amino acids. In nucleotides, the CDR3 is TGTGCCAGTACGGTCCGACAGCCCAACACCCTCATGAACACTGAAGCTTTCTTT. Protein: CASTVRQPNTLMNTEAFF.

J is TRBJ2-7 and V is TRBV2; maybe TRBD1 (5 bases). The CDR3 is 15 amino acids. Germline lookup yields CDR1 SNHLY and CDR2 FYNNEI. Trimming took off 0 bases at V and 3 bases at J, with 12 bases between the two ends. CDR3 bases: TGTGCCAGCAGTGAAGCGCTTCAGGGCAGCTACGAGCAGTACTTC. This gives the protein CASSEALQGSYEQYF. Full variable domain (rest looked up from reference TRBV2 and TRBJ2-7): EPEVTQTPSHQVTQMGQEVILRCVPISNHLYFYWYRQILGQKVEFLVSFYNNEISEKSEIFDDQFSVERPDGSNFTLKIRSTKLEDSAMYFCASSEALQGSYEQYFGPGTRLTVT.

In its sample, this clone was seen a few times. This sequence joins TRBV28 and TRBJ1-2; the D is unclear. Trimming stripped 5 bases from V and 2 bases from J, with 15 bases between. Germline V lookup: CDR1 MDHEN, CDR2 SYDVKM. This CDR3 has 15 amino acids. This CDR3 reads CASSLRWRENYGYTF. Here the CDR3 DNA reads TGTGCCAGCAGTCTCAGGTGGCGGGAAAACTATGGCTACACCTTC.

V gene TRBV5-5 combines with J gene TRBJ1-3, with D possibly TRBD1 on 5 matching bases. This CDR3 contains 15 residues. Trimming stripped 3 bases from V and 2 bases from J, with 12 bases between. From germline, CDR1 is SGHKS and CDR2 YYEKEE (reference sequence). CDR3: CASSSQTETGNTIYF. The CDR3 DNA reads TGTGCCAGCAGCTCCCAGACAGAGACTGGAAACACCATATATTTT.